This is a list of T cell receptor beta chains from one sample in a study of beta chain features in type 1 diabetes. Only in-frame clones appear in the TCRdb table, and some are missing; sequencing was by immunoSEQ multiplex PCR. The sample has more than 350,000 clones; over 9.5% are singletons. Sequenced sample: naive CD4+ T cells from blood. These receptors were obtained from a woman under 30 in good health. Each CDR3 is given with its conserved first and last residue. Each record gives: J gene, D gene, clone size, V gene, CDR3 DNA, CDR3 protein. The D gene is left open where the match is weak. Rows may omit the clone size; those that give it use once, few, many or a size class.

TRBJ1-1	NA	NA	TRBV29-1	TGCAGCGTTGCTAGGGAACCGAACACTGAAGCTTTCTTT	CSVAREPNTEAFF
TRBJ1-6	NA	NA	TRBV7-9	TGTGCCAGCAGCTTAGCTGGGGTGTCACCCCTCCACTTT	CASSLAGVSPLHF
TRBJ2-7	TRBD2	NA	TRBV9	TGTGCCAGCAGCACGGGACTAGCGGGAGGGATTACCTACGAGCAGTACTTC	CASSTGLAGGITYEQYF
TRBJ2-3	NA	NA	TRBV5-1	TGCGCCAGCCGACGGGGCACAGATACGCAGTATTTT	CASRRGTDTQYF
TRBJ1-1	NA	few	TRBV18	TGTGCCAGCTCCCGGACGGTGAACACTGAAGCTTTCTTT	CASSRTVNTEAFF
TRBJ2-5	NA	NA	TRBV7-9	TGTGCCAGCAGCTTAGATGGGACTCCCCAAGAGACCCAGTACTTC	CASSLDGTPQETQYF
TRBJ2-1	NA	few	TRBV28	TGTGCCAGCAGTTGGACACAGCAATCCTACAATGAGCAGTTCTTC	CASSWTQQSYNEQFF
TRBJ2-7	TRBD1	NA	TRBV30	TGTGCCTGGAGTCGGACAGGCGGGCAGTACTTC	CAWSRTGGQYF
TRBJ1-1	NA	NA	TRBV4-2	TGTGCCAGCAGCCAAGATAGGGGGAACACTGAAGCTTTCTTT	CASSQDRGNTEAFF
TRBJ2-1	NA	NA	TRBV18	TGTGCCAGCTCGGTCTGGAGGGCCGGCTTTAGGAATGAGCAGTTCTTC	CASSVWRAGFRNEQFF
TRBJ2-7	TRBD2	NA	TRBV9	TGTGCCAGCAGCAAACTAGCGGGAGACTCCTACGAGCAGTACTTC	CASSKLAGDSYEQYF
TRBJ2-3	TRBD2	NA	TRBV29-1	TGCAGCGTTCGAACTAGCGGGAAGGATACGCAGTATTTT	CSVRTSGKDTQYF